This TCR beta chain emerged from a study of T cells in Graves' hyperthyroidism and ophthalmopathy. Turning to the study itself: It was at initial diagnosis, before any treatment, that peripheral blood was collected.

The definition of stable Graves' hyperthyroidism was no ophthalmopathy progression within 18 months. Diagnosis relied on clinical symptoms, serum thyroxine and TRAb, thyroid ultrasound and orbital computed tomography. The authors took PBMCs from 7.5 to 10 ml fresh peripheral blood. This clonotype was seen at least ten times. Researchers amplified the TCR beta CDR3 regions from RNA transcripts. In the first-round RT-PCR of the TCR CDR3, the HTBI primer set was used. TCRdb reanalysed the multiplex PCR reads using MiXCR and keeps one entry per CDR3 protein. The sample carries 90,000 to 120,000 distinct CDR3 sequences, more than 15% recorded once. This CDR3 contains 16 residues. Trimming shortened V by 4 bases and J by 0 bases, and 16 bases separated the two germline ends. Germline-derived CDR1 and CDR2 are GTSNPN and SVGIG (reference sequence).

Sequencing was performed on blood. The gene calls are TRBV30 and TRBJ1-3; weak D call: TRBD1 (5 bases). This TCR was sampled from a woman aged 45-60 years with Graves' hyperthyroidism. CDR3 residues: CAWTRGWAGSGNTIYF. In DNA form, the CDR3 reads TGTGCCTGGACCCGGGGGTGGGCGGGCTCTGGAAACACCATATATTTT.